These 21 T cell receptor beta chains were sequenced from one sample in a study of T cells in Graves' hyperthyroidism and ophthalmopathy. The source material, RNA transcripts, was used to amplify TCR beta CDR3 regions. Initially, a first-round RT-PCR of the TCR CDR3 employed the HTBI primer set. TCRdb re-derived calls from the multiplex PCR reads in MiXCR, one entry per CDR3 protein. The profile shows around 540,000 distinct CDR3 sequences, around 42% of them singletons. The sequenced sample consisted of peripheral blood or thyroid tissue (not recorded which). The origin of the receptors is a young woman with Graves' hyperthyroidism.

The chain is built from TRBV14 and TRBJ2-7; no reliable D call. V gave up 8 bases and J gave up 3 bases, with 14 bases separating them. Germline CDR1 is SGHDN and CDR2 is FVKESK. The CDR3 has 13 amino acids. CDR3 residues: CASEAEQLYEQYF. DNA for the CDR3: TGTGCCAGCGAGGCGGAACAGCTCTACGAGCAGTACTTC.

This rearrangement joins TRBV7-9 to TRBJ2-2, with 8 bases matching TRBD1. The CDR3 length is 14 residues. Germline-derived CDR1 and CDR2 are SEHNR and FQNEAQ (reference sequence). V shed 4 bases and J 7 bases; nucleotides not matched to a gene: 5. The CDR3 DNA reads TGTGCCAGCAGCTCGCAGGGGGCTATCGGGGAGCTGTTTTTT. Amino acids: CASSSQGAIGELFF.

The V and J genes are TRBV5-1 and TRBJ2-5, with D possibly matching TRBD2 (6 bases). In germline, CDR1 is SGHRS, CDR2 YFSETQ. CDR3 length: 15 residues. Deletions cut 0 bases from V and 2 bases from J, with 11 bases between. For the CDR3, the DNA is TGCGCCAGCAGCTTGGCGGGACTGGAACAAGAGACCCAGTACTTC. As protein: CASSLAGLEQETQYF.

This clonotype was seen ten or more times. The rearrangement uses TRBV9 and TRBJ1-4; TRBD1 agrees at 8 bases. J was trimmed by 8 bases and V by 3 bases; bases with no gene match: 6. CDR1 and CDR2 (germline): SGDLS, YYNGEE. The CDR3 runs 14 residues. The CDR3 DNA reads as TGTGCCAGCAGCGAGGGACAGGTGGGCGAAAAACTGTTTTTT. Translation gives CASSEGQVGEKLFF.

The chain couples TRBV5-1 to TRBJ1-1, with D uncertain. Per the germline V gene, CDR1 is SGHRS and CDR2 is YFSETQ. The CDR3 sequence is 14 residues long. V was trimmed by 4 bases and J by 4 bases, leaving 14 bases between them. The CDR3 sequence is CASSSTVWSTEAFF. The CDR3 DNA reads TGCGCCAGCAGCAGTACGGTTTGGAGCACTGAAGCTTTCTTT.

The rearrangement uses TRBV12-3 or TRBV12-4 and TRBJ1-6; D ambiguous. CDR3 length: 14 amino acids. The V end lost 4 bases, the J end lost 11 bases, and 15 bases lay between the germline ends. CDR3 sequence reads: CASSSPLAGTPLHF. The CDR3 DNA sequence: TGTGCCAGCAGTTCGCCCCTCGCTGGAACACCCCTCCACTTT.

This clonotype was observed a few times. The J gene is TRBJ1-1, the V gene TRBV9; the D gene is possibly TRBD1 (5 bases). Trimming took 4 bases from V and 10 from J, leaving 17 bases between them. The CDR3 runs to 13 residues. Germline V gene lookup returns CDR1 SGDLS and CDR2 YYNGEE. Here the CDR3 reads CASSTSGFGGAFF. DNA of the CDR3: TGTGCCAGCAGCACTAGTGGGTTTGGGGGAGCTTTCTTT.

Note on this clonotype: The CDR3 does not close with the conserved phenylalanine or tryptophan, likely indicating a read error. It is unclear where the CDR3 begins or ends on the DNA, so no DNA is shown, and the CDR3 is as TCRdb lists it. The gene calls are TRBV10-3 and TRBJ2-7. A total of 8 residues make up the CDR3, ends included. Germline CDR1 reads ENHRY; CDR2 reads SYGVKD. This CDR3 is CAISESDL.

This clonotype was seen many times. A read error may account for a junction end that differs from germline. The V gene is TRBV7-2, the J gene TRBJ1-4; 7 nucleotides line up with TRBD1. The CDR3 contains 15 residues. Germline V gene lookup returns CDR1 SGHTA and CDR2 FQGNSA. In DNA form, the CDR3 reads TGCGCCAGCAGACAGGAGGGGGCTGGGGATGAAAAACTGTTTTTT. This gives the protein CASRQEGAGDEKLFF.

This clonotype was picked up a small number of times. V is TRBV2 and J is TRBJ1-3; D may be TRBD1 (5 bases). The CDR3 spans 13 residues. Germline CDR1 and CDR2: SNHLY and FYNNEI. V lost 4 bases and J lost 5, with 9 bases in between. In DNA form, the CDR3 reads TGTGCCAGCAGTGGACGGGGGAGAAACACCATATATTTT. It translates to CASSGRGRNTIYF. Variable domain in full (rest from reference TRBV2 and TRBJ1-3): EPEVTQTPSHQVTQMGQEVILRCVPISNHLYFYWYRQILGQKVEFLVSFYNNEISEKSEIFDDQFSVERPDGSNFTLKIRSTKLEDSAMYFCASSGRGRNTIYFGEGSWLTVV.

CDR3 coding DNA: TGTGCCAGTAGTATAGAGGGAGCCACGGGAGAGACCCAGTACTTC. Amino acid sequence: CASSIEGATGETQYF. The gene calls are TRBV19 and TRBJ2-5, with D possibly matching TRBD2 (5 bases). The CDR3 totals 15 residues. Germline V lookup: CDR1 LNHDA, CDR2 SQIVND (reference sequence). The V gene lost 0 bases and the J gene lost 4 bases, with 12 bases spanning the gap.

This clonotype was detected only a few times. The chain recombines TRBV19 with TRBJ2-7; 10 nucleotides align to TRBD1. This CDR3 is 15 amino acids long. Germline CDR1 is LNHDA and CDR2 is SQIVND (reference sequence). Unmatched junction bases numbered 7, after V lost 4 bases and J lost 4 bases. The CDR3 loop reads CASSKSGTGEYEQYF. CDR3 DNA sequence: TGTGCCAGTAGTAAATCCGGGACAGGGGAGTACGAGCAGTACTTC. Full variable domain (rest looked up from reference TRBV19 and TRBJ2-7): DGGITQSPKYLFRKEGQNVTLSCEQNLNHDAMYWYRQDPGQGLRLIYYSQIVNDFQKGDIAEGYSVSREKKESFPLTVTSAQKNPTAFYLCASSKSGTGEYEQYFGPGTRLTVT.

This clonotype was picked up many times. The chain joins TRBV6-5 to TRBJ1-2; unclear D gene. V was cut by 0 bases and J by 5 bases, with 7 bases left in between. The CDR3 loop spans 13 amino acids. Germline V gives CDR1 MNHEY, CDR2 SVGAGI. The CDR3 spells CASSYSDTYGYTF. CDR3 DNA sequence: TGTGCCAGCAGTTACTCAGACACGTATGGCTACACCTTC.

This clonotype appeared many times. The J gene is TRBJ1-6, the V gene TRBV20-1; D is perhaps TRBD1 (5 bases). Deletions cut 1 base from V and 10 bases from J, with 11 bases between. CDR1 and CDR2 (germline): DFQATT, SNEGSKA (reference sequence). The CDR3 extends over 13 amino acids. The CDR3 region has the DNA TGCAGTGCTAGAGTAGATGGGGACTCACCCCTCCACTTT. This translates into CSARVDGDSPLHF.

In this sample, this clonotype turned up many times. The gene calls are TRBV7-8 and TRBJ2-5; D unresolved. CDR1 and CDR2 (germline): SGHVS, FQNEAQ. CDR3 length equals 14 residues. V lost 2 bases and J 0 bases, leaving 7 bases between the germline ends. The CDR3 region is CASSLLQNQETQYF. CDR3 DNA sequence: TGTGCCAGCAGCTTACTACAGAACCAAGAGACCCAGTACTTC.

The chain carries TRBV2 and TRBJ1-2, with D uncertain. Germline CDR1 SNHLY, CDR2 FYNNEI. This CDR3 is 17 amino acids long. V was shortened by 4 bases and J by 4 bases, with 22 bases between the two germline ends. The CDR3: CASSARDDWGFTYGYTF. The CDR3 DNA reads as TGTGCCAGCAGTGCTAGAGATGATTGGGGTTTTACCTATGGCTACACCTTC.

This chain links TRBV10-2 with TRBJ2-3; no definite D call. CDR3 size: 13 residues. V shed 7 bases and J shed 6 bases, with 14 bases lying between them. Germline CDR1 WSHSY, CDR2 SAAADI. The CDR3 sequence: CASTRLGIDTQYF. The CDR3, as DNA: TGCGCCAGCACAAGGTTGGGCATTGATACGCAGTATTTT.

This rearrangement joins TRBV24-1 to TRBJ2-5; tentatively, D is TRBD1 or TRBD2 (5 bases each). The CDR3 is made up of 16 amino acids. V shed 0 bases and J shed 0 bases, with 10 bases lying between them. In germline, CDR1 is KGHDR, CDR2 SFDVKD. The CDR3 DNA follows: TGTGCCACCAGTGATTTGCCGGGACGCAACCAAGAGACCCAGTACTTC. This translates into CATSDLPGRNQETQYF.

V usage is TRBV24-1 and J usage is TRBJ1-2; D perhaps matches TRBD1 (6 bases). The ends were cut back, 3 bases at V and 2 bases at J, with 9 bases in the middle. Germline V gives CDR1 KGHDR, CDR2 SFDVKD. The CDR3 has 14 residues. Written as DNA, the CDR3 is TGTGCCACCAGTGATCCAGGGGACAACTATGGCTACACCTTC. Translating gives CATSDPGDNYGYTF.

With respect to this clonotype: Given a much more abundant clone one base away, this may be a read error. V gene TRBV10-3 combines with J gene TRBJ1-1, with a possible D match to TRBD1 (5 bases). The CDR3 consists of 13 residues. With 3 bases removed from V and 3 bases from J, the gap between germline ends came to 8 bases. Looked up from germline, CDR1 is ENHRY and CDR2 is SYGVKD. The CDR3 nucleotides are TGTGCCATCAGTGATTCGGGGGACACTGAAGCTTTCTTT. Its translation: CAISDSGDTEAFF.

As for this clonotype: An end of the junction differs from the germline gene, which may be a read error. This chain links TRBV7-9 with TRBJ1-4; D might be TRBD1 (5 bases). The CDR3 sequence is 15 residues long. Germline V gene sequence: CDR1 SEHNR, CDR2 FQNEAQ (reference sequence). The DNA of the CDR3 is TGTGCCAGCAGCGTAGCAGGGTCCTTCGATGAAAAACTGTTTTTT. It specifies CASSVAGSFDEKLFF.